This section outlines one T cell receptor beta chain sequence together with its context. This sample was included in a study of blood T cell repertoires in COVID-19. Source study methods: Reference gene primer amplification yielded estimated nucleated cell counts. TCRdb's table, derived via immunoSEQ multiplex PCR, lists solely in-frame clones and lacks some. V and J calls and clone size are as listed in that table; D and trimming were resolved from the DNA. The sample has tens of thousands of clones; roughly 88% are singletons. CDR1 and CDR2 from the germline V gene are KGHSH and LQKENI. The J segment lost 0 bases and the V segment lost 5 bases, leaving 6 bases of the junction unmatched. The CDR3 contains 16 residues.

V gene TRBV18 combines with J gene TRBJ2-1, with 8 bases lining up with TRBD1. The sample taken for sequencing was peripheral blood. The receptor's source is a man aged 50-60 years with active or convalescent COVID-19. The CDR3 sequence: CASSEDRANSYNEQFF. In DNA form, the CDR3 reads TGTGCCAGCTCAGAGGACAGGGCGAACTCCTACAATGAGCAGTTCTTC.